A single T cell receptor beta chain is shown here with its context. The antigen is unknown. In germline, CDR1 is PRHDT, CDR2 FYEKMQ (reference sequence). Trimming removed 3 bases from V and 3 bases from J; junction bases left unmatched: 1. The CDR3 spans 13 residues. All donors participated as healthy donors of bone marrow. This specimen belongs to a study of cytomegalovirus exposure and HLA in healthy donors. Whole-study findings and limits: Trimming of TCR beta V- and J-genes showed a link, identified in a later analysis, to a missense DCLRE1C variant. A later examination showed that TCR association rates differed by HLA locus, with DRB1 most and HLA-C fewest.

Primers included in the PCR were 60 Vbeta and 13 Jbeta primers. Some clones are missing from TCRdb's copy, which holds only in-frame ones; the method was immunoSEQ multiplex PCR. The sample lists 150,000 to 200,000 clones, 80% occurring once. The source of this sequence is a man aged 18 to 29 in good health and CMV-seropositive. Sequencing was performed on PBMCs. The chain carries TRBV13 and TRBJ2-7; 8 bases map to TRBD1. The CDR3 protein is CASSFGTGYEQYF. DNA of the CDR3: TGTGCCAGCAGCTTCGGGACAGGCTACGAGCAGTACTTC.